There are a few counts of the clone carrying this T cell receptor (beta chain). Its antigen remains unidentified. The data were taken from a study of beta chain features in type 1 diabetes. Background on the study: The patients were much like the healthy donors in age, gender and cell yields.

This CDR3 region has 14 residues. V was pared by 0 bases and J by 4 bases, with 7 bases between. From germline, CDR1 is LNHDA and CDR2 SQIVND (reference sequence). cDNA synthesis used the whole RNA isolate, giving expressed TCRB sequences. The repertoire was sequenced with immunoSEQ multiplex PCR; TCRdb's copy has only in-frame clones and lacks some. The table lists hundreds of thousands of clones, roughly 12% of them singletons, with less than 0.02% in the top ten. Notes on the study in general: With patients and controls alike, PCR might favor shorter templates to an equal degree. Among patients, naive, central memory and Treg TCRB repertoires appeared more similar than among healthy donors.

This TCR derives from a man aged 18 to 35 in good health. The sample consisted of naive CD4+ T cells from blood. The chain is built from TRBV19 and TRBJ2-1, with unresolved D. The CDR3 bases are TGTGCCAGTAGTATAGAATCCAGATACAATGAGCAGTTCTTC. Amino acid sequence: CASSIESRYNEQFF.